The 30 T cell receptor beta chains presented below share a single source sample, sequenced in a study of blood T cells in healthy people across ages. Sample-barcoded 5' priming and a J-beta primer mix drove a second PCR of about 6 to 11 cycles. MiXCR was run by TCRdb on the 5' RACE reads, yielding one entry per CDR3 protein. This table has about 1.5 million distinct CDR3 sequences, approximately 40% appearing once. Input material: blood. The receptors stem from a woman between 18 and 30 years old in good health.

The CDR3 sequence: CASRAAGEKLFF. CDR3 coding DNA: TGCGCCAGCCGAGCCGCGGGGGAAAAACTGTTTTTT. This chain connects TRBV5-1 to TRBJ1-4; D remains ambiguous. The V end was cut by 7 bases, the J end by 8 bases, with 12 bases between. The CDR3 length is 12 residues. The germline V gene has CDR1 SGHRS and CDR2 YFSETQ. The full variable domain, its missing parts supplied by reference TRBV5-1 and TRBJ1-4, is KAGVTQTPRYLIKTRGQQVTLSCSPISGHRSVSWYQQTPGQGLQFLFEYFSETQRNKGNFPGRFSGRQFSNSRSEMNVSTLELGDSALYLCASRAAGEKLFFGSGTQLSVL.

The CDR3 protein is CASSEGGRGPYGYTF. The DNA for the CDR3 is TGTGCCAGCAGTGAGGGCGGACGAGGACCCTATGGCTACACCTTC. The chain carries TRBV12-3 or TRBV12-4 and TRBJ1-2; D is undetermined. This CDR3 comprises 15 residues. Trimming shortened V by 5 bases and J by 4 bases, and 17 bases separated the two germline ends.

For this clonotype: Germline is not matched at one junction end, which may reflect a read error. For the CDR3, the DNA is TGTGCCTGCAGTACCACAGGGGCGGCTAATGAAAAACTGTTTTTT. Its protein product is CACSTTGAANEKLFF. The genes are TRBV28 and TRBJ1-4; TRBD1 agrees at 7 bases. CDR3 length equals 15 residues. The germline V gene has CDR1 MDHEN and CDR2 SYDVKM. The whole variable domain, filled in from reference TRBV28 and TRBJ1-4, reads DVKVTQSSRYLVKRTGEKVFLECVQDMDHENMFWYRQDPGLGLRLIYFSYDVKMKEKGDIPEGYSVSREKKERFSLILESASTNQTSMYLCACSTTGAANEKLFFGSGTQLSVL.

V is TRBV7-2 and J is TRBJ1-5; D is uncertain. With 5 bases removed from V and 4 bases from J, the gap between germline ends came to 15 bases. CDR1 is SGHTA and CDR2 is FQGNSA in the germline V gene. CDR3 length: 15 residues. The CDR3 loop is CASSPLASGNQPQHF. As DNA, the CDR3 is TGTGCCAGCAGCCCACTAGCGTCGGGGAATCAGCCCCAGCATTTT.

This clonotype has more than one count but fewer than ten. The V gene is TRBV4-2, the J gene TRBJ2-3; 8 bases match TRBD2. Germline CDR1 is LGHNA and CDR2 is YNFKEQ. This CDR3 has 16 residues. Trimming at V came to 6 bases and at J to 0 bases, leaving 8 bases not matched to a gene. In DNA form, the CDR3 reads TGTGCCAGCAGTCGCGCCCCGGGGGGGAGCACAGATACGCAGTATTTT. It codes for CASSRAPGGSTDTQYF.

A few counts support this clonotype. V usage is TRBV13 and J usage is TRBJ2-3, with D unclear. Germline V gene data show CDR1 as PRHDT and CDR2 as FYEKMQ (reference sequence). Trimming pared 4 bases from V and 5 bases from J, leaving 10 bases between. The CDR3 has 13 amino acids. The CDR3 protein is CASSSPRRDTQYF. CDR3 sequence (DNA): TGTGCCAGCAGCTCCCCAAGGAGAGATACGCAGTATTTT.

This rearrangement joins TRBV12-3 or TRBV12-4 to TRBJ1-1, with D uncertain. With 5 bases removed from V and 3 bases from J, the gap between germline ends came to 10 bases. The CDR3 spans 13 residues. Here the CDR3 reads CASSGMAYTEAFF. The CDR3 DNA is TGTGCCAGCAGTGGGATGGCGTACACTGAAGCTTTCTTT.

The rearrangement links TRBV6-5 to TRBJ1-1; maybe TRBD1 (5 bases). This CDR3 has 16 amino acids. The V end was cut by 2 bases, the J end by 1 base, with 14 bases between. CDR1 MNHEY and CDR2 SVGAGI come from the germline V gene. CDR3 protein: CASSYLPGGGNTEAFF. CDR3 DNA: TGTGCCAGCAGTTACCTCCCCGGGGGAGGGAACACTGAAGCTTTCTTT.

This clonotype appeared a single time. CDR3: CASSLGTDAVGHTF. The CDR3 DNA sequence: TGCGCCAGCAGCTTGGGGACCGACGCTGTAGGCCACACCTTC. The J gene is TRBJ1-2, the V gene TRBV5-1, with D unclear. The germline V and J ends were trimmed by 0 bases and 12 bases, with 18 bases remaining between them. Germline V gene data show CDR1 as SGHRS and CDR2 as YFSETQ. The CDR3 spans 14 residues.

The rearrangement uses TRBV20-1 and TRBJ2-1; the D gene is possibly TRBD2 (6 bases). The CDR3 spans 13 residues. CDR1 DFQATT and CDR2 SNEGSKA come from the germline V gene (reference sequence). V lost 4 bases to trimming and J lost 10 bases, with 17 bases between them. This CDR3 is CSATRTNKAEQFF. The CDR3, as DNA: TGCAGTGCTACTCGGACTAATAAAGCGGAGCAGTTCTTC.

The chain employs TRBV3-1 and TRBJ2-1; D is perhaps TRBD2 (7 bases). V shed 0 bases and J shed 4 bases, with 10 bases lying between them. Germline V CDR1 and CDR2: LGHDT, YNNKEL (reference sequence). The CDR3 covers 15 residues. The CDR3, as DNA: TGTGCCAGCAGCCAAGATGCGGGGGCGTACAATGAGCAGTTCTTC. Its translation: CASSQDAGAYNEQFF.

This chain uses TRBV7-2 with TRBJ2-7, with D possibly matching TRBD2 (5 bases). This CDR3 spans 14 amino acids. The V end was cut by 1 base, the J end by 2 bases, with 9 bases between. Germline V gene sequence: CDR1 SGHTA, CDR2 FQGNSA. The CDR3 spells CASSLESGTYEQYF. DNA of the CDR3: TGTGCCAGCAGCTTAGAATCCGGGACCTACGAGCAGTACTTC.

The J gene is TRBJ1-4, the V gene TRBV30; D call uncertain. Germline V gene data show CDR1 as GTSNPN and CDR2 as SVGIG (reference sequence). The CDR3 spans 13 residues. Deletions cut 5 bases from V and 8 bases from J, with 15 bases between. The CDR3 nucleotides are TGTGCCTGGGGAGATGGGAATAGCGAAAAACTGTTTTTT. It codes for CAWGDGNSEKLFF.

V and J are TRBV20-1 and TRBJ1-6; TRBD1 might be the D (6 bases). Germline lookup yields CDR1 DFQATT and CDR2 SNEGSKA (reference sequence). The CDR3 totals 16 residues. V lost 2 bases, J lost 3 bases, and 14 bases lay in between. The CDR3 loop reads CSARWGQDIYNSPLHF. CDR3 nucleotide sequence: TGCAGTGCTAGATGGGGGCAGGACATCTATAATTCACCCCTCCACTTT.

This clonotype was detected only a few times. The chain couples TRBV27 to TRBJ2-3; D is possibly TRBD1 (6 bases). This CDR3 spans 16 amino acids. Trimming shortened V by 6 bases and J by 2 bases, and 18 bases separated the two germline ends. The germline V gene has CDR1 MNHEY and CDR2 SMNVEV (reference sequence). In DNA form, the CDR3 reads TGTGCCAGCAGGCGGAACAGGGCGATCGTCACAGATACGCAGTATTTT. Protein sequence: CASRRNRAIVTDTQYF.

This clonotype was counted between two and nine times. The chain couples TRBV7-8 to TRBJ2-1, with D possibly TRBD2 on 5 matching bases. V was shortened by 5 bases and J by 3 bases, with 14 bases between the two germline ends. CDR3 length: 15 amino acids. Germline CDR1 and CDR2: SGHVS and FQNEAQ. This chain's CDR3 is CASSPEAIFYNEQFF. CDR3 coding DNA: TGTGCCAGCAGCCCGGAGGCGATTTTCTACAATGAGCAGTTCTTC. Full variable domain (missing parts from reference TRBV7-8 and TRBJ2-1): GAGVSQSPRYKVAKRGQDVALRCDPISGHVSLFWYQQALGQGPEFLTYFQNEAQLDKSGLPSDRFFAERPEGSVSTLKIQRTQQEDSAVYLCASSPEAIFYNEQFFGPGTRLTVL.

This chain joins TRBV3-1 and TRBJ2-1; D not resolved. Trimming shortened V by 4 bases and J by 4 bases, and 14 bases separated the two germline ends. The CDR3 totals 15 residues. The germline V gene encodes CDR1 LGHDT and CDR2 YNNKEL (reference sequence). CDR3 loop: CASSLPAAFYNEQFF. DNA of the CDR3: TGTGCCAGCAGCCTTCCCGCAGCGTTTTACAATGAGCAGTTCTTC.

The CDR3, as DNA: TGTGCCAGCAGCGGACCGGGTCTAACCTACGAGCAGTACTTC. Protein sequence: CASSGPGLTYEQYF. The chain carries TRBV2 and TRBJ2-7; D is unresolved. Germline V lookup: CDR1 SNHLY, CDR2 FYNNEI. This CDR3 spans 14 amino acids. Trimming left V 6 bases short and J 2 bases short, with 14 bases between.

This chain connects TRBV6-6 to TRBJ2-6; D is undetermined. Trimming removed 2 bases from V and 2 bases from J, with 7 bases in between. The CDR3 has 15 residues. Germline CDR1 and CDR2: MNHNY and SVGAGI (reference sequence). The CDR3, as DNA: TGTGCCAGCAGTTACAACCCGGCTGGGGCCAACGTCCTGACTTTC. Protein product: CASSYNPAGANVLTF.

The rearrangement joins TRBV19 to TRBJ1-1; tentatively, D is TRBD1 (6 bases). This CDR3 contains 15 residues. Per germline, CDR1 LNHDA and CDR2 SQIVND (reference sequence). With 7 bases removed from V and 4 bases from J, the gap between germline ends came to 19 bases. The CDR3 loop is CASTLEQGRGTEAFF. CDR3 nucleotide sequence: TGTGCCAGTACCCTGGAACAGGGAAGGGGCACTGAAGCTTTCTTT.

This CDR3 is CASSHPGTEGNEQFF. The DNA for the CDR3 is TGCGCCAGCAGCCACCCCGGGACAGAAGGCAATGAGCAGTTCTTC. The V gene is TRBV4-1, the J gene TRBJ2-1, with 7 nucleotides matching TRBD1. The CDR3 covers 15 residues. Germline-derived CDR1 and CDR2 are MGHRA and YSYEKL. The V and J ends lost 3 bases and 6 bases, in that order; junction bases with no gene match: 8.

This clonotype was seen just once. The gene calls are TRBV4-3 and TRBJ1-2; D gene unclear. CDR3 length: 14 residues. Germline V gene sequence: CDR1 LGHNA, CDR2 YSLEER. The V end was cut by 3 bases, the J end by 2 bases, with 10 bases between. The chain's CDR3 is CASSQYSGNYGYTF. In DNA, the CDR3 is TGCGCCAGCAGCCAGTATTCGGGGAACTATGGCTACACCTTC.

The J gene is TRBJ1-2, the V gene TRBV13, with 8 positions matching TRBD1. CDR3 length: 18 residues. The trim removed 10 bases at V and 4 bases at J, leaving 23 bases unmatched. Germline V gene lookup returns CDR1 PRHDT and CDR2 FYEKMQ (reference sequence). The CDR3, as DNA: TGTGCCACCTACGGTTCTCTCGGTCCGGGACAGGTCCTCTATGGCTACACCTTC. Amino acid sequence: CATYGSLGPGQVLYGYTF.

This sequence joins TRBV11-2 and TRBJ2-1, with D unresolved. Germline V gene sequence: CDR1 SGHAT, CDR2 FQNNGV. The CDR3 is 11 residues long. Trimming removed 1 base from V and 9 bases from J, with 4 bases in between. Here the CDR3 reads CASSLGCEQFF. CDR3 sequence (DNA): TGTGCCAGCAGCTTAGGATGTGAGCAGTTCTTC. Complete variable domain (other parts from reference TRBV11-2 and TRBJ2-1): EAGVAQSPRYKIIEKRQSVAFWCNPISGHATLYWYQQILGQGPKLLIQFQNNGVVDDSQLPKDRFSAERLKGVDSTLKIQPAKLEDSAVYLCASSLGCEQFFGPGTRLTVL.

This clonotype was detected only a few times. This sequence joins TRBV7-9 and TRBJ1-4; no clear D. The CDR3 loop spans 16 amino acids. Germline V CDR1 and CDR2: SEHNR, FQNEAQ (reference sequence). Between the trimmed V and J ends, which lost 1 base and 5 bases, there was a span of 14 bases. The CDR3, as DNA: TGTGCCAGCAGCTTAGTTGGCGGCGGGCGGAATGAAAAACTGTTTTTT. Amino acids: CASSLVGGGRNEKLFF.

The rearrangement links TRBV10-1 to TRBJ1-2; D is perhaps TRBD1 (5 bases). Germline CDR1 and CDR2: WNHNN and SYGVQD (reference sequence). Between the trimmed V and J ends, which lost 2 bases and 6 bases, there was a span of 16 bases. CDR3 length: 15 residues. The DNA of the CDR3 is TGCGCCAGCAGTGAGGTTGGCGAAGAAGGGGATGGCTACACCTTC. This sequence encodes CASSEVGEEGDGYTF.

As to this clonotype: Mismatch with germline at one junction end may stem from a read error. The CDR3 spells CASSRTNYNEQFF. The CDR3, as DNA: TGTGCTAGCAGCCGGACTAACTACAATGAGCAGTTCTTC. This sequence joins TRBV7-7 and TRBJ2-1, with TRBD2 as a possible D gene (6 bases). This CDR3 has 13 residues. Germline CDR1 SSHAT, CDR2 FNYEAQ (reference sequence).

This clonotype was seen a single time. The chain is built from TRBV3-1 and TRBJ2-7, with a weak D call TRBD2 (6 bases). V lost 4 bases to trimming and J lost 0 bases, with 19 bases between them. CDR1 is LGHDT, CDR2 YNNKEL, per germline (reference sequence). The CDR3 spans 17 residues. The chain's CDR3 is CASSPESPGVFSYEQYF. The CDR3 DNA follows: TGTGCCAGCAGCCCTGAAAGCCCGGGGGTGTTCTCCTACGAGCAGTACTTC.

This clonotype has more than one count but fewer than ten. The chain couples TRBV18 to TRBJ1-1, with D unclear. This CDR3 region has 14 residues. The germline V gene encodes CDR1 KGHSH and CDR2 LQKENI. V was clipped by 2 bases and J by 1 base, with 8 bases between them. CDR3 loop: CASSPEEGNTEAFF. CDR3 sequence (DNA): TGTGCCAGCTCACCAGAGGAGGGGAACACTGAAGCTTTCTTT.

The CDR3 here is CASSKEGEPGNTIYF. CDR3 bases: TGTGCCAGCAGCAAAGAGGGGGAGCCGGGGAACACCATATATTTT. The rearrangement joins TRBV21-1 to TRBJ1-3; the DNA was not compared with TRBD1, the D call given in the table. TRBV21-1 is assigned pseudogene status. The CDR3 extends over 15 amino acids.